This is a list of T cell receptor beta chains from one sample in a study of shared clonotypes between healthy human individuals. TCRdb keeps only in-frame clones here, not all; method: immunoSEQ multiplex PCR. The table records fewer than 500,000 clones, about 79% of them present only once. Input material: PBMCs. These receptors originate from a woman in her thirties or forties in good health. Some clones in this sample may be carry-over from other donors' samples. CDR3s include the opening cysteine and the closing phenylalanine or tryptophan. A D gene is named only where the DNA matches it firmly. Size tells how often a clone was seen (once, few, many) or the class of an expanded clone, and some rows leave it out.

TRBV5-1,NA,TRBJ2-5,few,CASSPGRAQETQYF,TGCGCCAGCAGCCCCGGCAGGGCACAAGAGACCCAGTACTTC
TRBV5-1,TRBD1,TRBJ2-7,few,CASSLGQGAHEQYF,TGCGCCAGCAGCTTGGGACAGGGGGCGCACGAGCAGTACTTC
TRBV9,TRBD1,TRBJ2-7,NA,CASSPTSTGPYEQYF,TGTGCCAGCAGCCCAACGTCGACAGGGCCCTACGAGCAGTACTTC
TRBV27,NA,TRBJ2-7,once,CASSPYLENRGQYF,TGTGCCAGCAGTCCTTACCTTGAAAACCGTGGGCAGTACTTC
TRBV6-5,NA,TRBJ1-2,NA,CASTMGGGYTF,TGTGCCAGCACCATGGGGGGTGGCTACACCTTC
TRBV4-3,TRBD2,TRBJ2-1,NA,CASSRGLAGGNEQFF,TGCGCCAGCAGCCGTGGACTAGCGGGAGGAAATGAGCAGTTCTTC
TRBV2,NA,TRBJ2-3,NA,CAGSQDTDTQYF,TGTGCCGGGTCGCAGGATACAGATACGCAGTATTTT
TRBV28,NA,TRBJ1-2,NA,CASSSGGVLGYTF,TGTGCCAGCAGTTCCGGGGGCGTTCTTGGCTACACCTTC
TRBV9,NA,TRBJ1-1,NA,CASSVSGEGTEAFF,TGTGCCAGCAGCGTATCAGGGGAGGGGACTGAAGCTTTCTTT
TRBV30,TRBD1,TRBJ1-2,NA,CAWSAWGQGARGYGYTF,TGTGCCTGGAGTGCCTGGGGACAGGGGGCTAGAGGCTATGGCTACACCTTC
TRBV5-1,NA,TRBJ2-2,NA,CASSSSGARGTGELFF,TGCGCCAGCAGCTCTTCGGGGGCGAGGGGCACCGGGGAGCTGTTTTTT
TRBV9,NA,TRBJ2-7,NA,CASSVGEGGTYEQYF,TGTGCCAGCAGCGTAGGAGAGGGGGGAACCTACGAGCAGTACTTC
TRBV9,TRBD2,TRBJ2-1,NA,CASSVLPAGHYNEQFF,TGTGCCAGCAGCGTCCTCCCAGCGGGGCACTACAATGAGCAGTTCTTC
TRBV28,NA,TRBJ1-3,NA,CASSLWDRITHF,TGTGCCAGCAGTTTATGGGATCGAATTACCCATTTT
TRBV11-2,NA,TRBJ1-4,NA,CASTFRHSNEKLFF,TGTGCCAGCACCTTCAGACACTCTAATGAAAAACTGTTTTTT
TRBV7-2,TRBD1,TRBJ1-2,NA,CASSFTRDRPSYTF,TGTGCCAGCAGCTTCACCCGGGACAGACCCTCCTACACCTTC
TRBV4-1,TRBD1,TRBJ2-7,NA,CASSQPGQGKYEQYF,TGCGCCAGCAGCCAACCGGGACAGGGTAAATACGAGCAGTACTTC
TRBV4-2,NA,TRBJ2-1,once,CASSQPLRGPRGNEQFF,TGTGCCAGCAGCCAACCCCTACGCGGCCCCAGGGGCAATGAGCAGTTCTTC
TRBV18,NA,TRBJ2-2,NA,CASSPPGVNTGELFF,TGTGCCAGCTCACCCCCCGGTGTAAACACCGGGGAGCTGTTTTTT
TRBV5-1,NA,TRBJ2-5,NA,CASSLIGTPEETQYF,TGCGCCAGCAGCTTGATTGGGACCCCCGAAGAGACCCAGTACTTC
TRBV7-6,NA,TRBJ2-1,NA,CASSSRGSSSYNEQFF,TGTGCCAGCAGCTCCCGGGGAAGCAGCTCCTACAATGAGCAGTTCTTC
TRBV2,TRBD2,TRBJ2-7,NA,CASSTISGGPYEQYF,TGTGCCAGCAGTACAATTAGCGGGGGACCCTACGAGCAGTACTTC
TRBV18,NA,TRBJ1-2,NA,CASSPDSEGLGGYTF,TGTGCCAGCTCACCAGACAGTGAGGGGTTGGGAGGCTACACCTTC
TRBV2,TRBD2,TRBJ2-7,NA,CASSPTSGRAGEQYF,TGTGCCAGCAGTCCGACTAGCGGGAGGGCCGGCGAGCAGTACTTC
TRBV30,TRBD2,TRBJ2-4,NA,CASNPGTSGNIQYF,TGTGCCTCAAACCCCGGGACTAGCGGAAACATTCAGTACTTC
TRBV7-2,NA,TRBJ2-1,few,CASSQSFILVVGVF,TGTGCCAGCAGCCAGAGTTTCATATTGGTGGTTGGGGTCTTC
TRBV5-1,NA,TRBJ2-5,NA,CASSLSAGEETQYF,TGCGCCAGCAGCTTGTCGGCGGGTGAAGAGACCCAGTACTTC
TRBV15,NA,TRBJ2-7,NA,CATSRDPAGAHEQYF,TGTGCCACCAGCAGAGATCCGGCAGGGGCCCACGAGCAGTACTTC
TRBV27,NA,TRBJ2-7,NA,CASSYGRADYEQYF,TGTGCCAGCAGTTACGGGCGGGCAGACTACGAGCAGTACTTC
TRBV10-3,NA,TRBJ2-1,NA,CAISERGSGSYNEQFF,TGTGCCATCAGTGAGAGGGGTAGCGGAAGCTACAATGAGCAGTTCTTC
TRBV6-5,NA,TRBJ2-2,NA,CASSPGPRGAGELFF,TGTGCCAGCAGTCCGGGACCCAGAGGTGCCGGGGAGCTGTTTTTT
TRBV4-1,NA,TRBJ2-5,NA,CASSQGVEVGPETQYF,TGCGCCAGCAGCCAAGGGGTTGAGGTAGGCCCTGAGACCCAGTACTTC
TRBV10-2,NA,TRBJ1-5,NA,CATQFGGLNQPQHF,TGCGCCACTCAGTTCGGGGGGCTCAATCAGCCCCAGCATTTT
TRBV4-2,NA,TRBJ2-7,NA,CASSQGPSQFYEQYF,TGTGCCAGCAGCCAAGGGCCCTCTCAGTTCTACGAGCAGTACTTC
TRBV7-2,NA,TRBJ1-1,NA,CASSLEDSQAFF,TGTGCCAGCAGCTTAGAGGACAGTCAAGCTTTCTTT
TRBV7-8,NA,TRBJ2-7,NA,CASSLGSGTYEQYF,TGTGCCAGCAGCTTAGGGTCGGGGACCTACGAGCAGTACTTC
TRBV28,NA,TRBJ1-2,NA,CASSLEQINYGYTF,TGTGCCAGCAGTTTGGAACAGATTAACTATGGCTACACCTTC
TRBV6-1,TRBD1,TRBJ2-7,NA,CASGGDRGYEQYF,TGTGCCAGCGGGGGGGACAGGGGCTACGAGCAGTACTTC
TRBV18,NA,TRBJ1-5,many,CASSPGQLINQPQHF,TGTGCCAGCTCACCCGGGCAGCTCATTAATCAGCCCCAGCATTTT
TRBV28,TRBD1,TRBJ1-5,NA,CASSLTGGRRQPQHF,TGTGCCAGCAGTTTAACAGGGGGCAGGCGTCAGCCCCAGCATTTT
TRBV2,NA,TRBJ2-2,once,CASSEFMEHTGELFF,TGTGCCAGCAGTGAATTTATGGAGCACACCGGGGAGCTGTTTTTT
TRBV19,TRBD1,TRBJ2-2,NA,CASTAGRTGTGELFF,TGTGCCAGTACCGCCGGACGGACAGGGACCGGGGAGCTGTTTTTT
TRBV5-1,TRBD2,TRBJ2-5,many,CASSALGLAGETQYF,TGCGCCAGCAGCGCCCTAGGGCTAGCGGGAGAGACCCAGTACTTC
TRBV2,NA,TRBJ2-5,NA,CASDVGGGGETQYF,TGTGCCAGCGACGTGGGAGGGGGGGGAGAGACCCAGTACTTC
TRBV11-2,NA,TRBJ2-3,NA,CASSELGTQYF,TGTGCCAGCAGCGAACTGGGTACGCAGTATTTT
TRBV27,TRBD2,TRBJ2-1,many,CASKPLAGESNEQFF,TGTGCCAGCAAACCACTAGCGGGAGAGAGCAATGAGCAGTTCTTC
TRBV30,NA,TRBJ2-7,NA,CAWSVGGLVYEQYF,TGTGCCTGGAGTGTAGGTGGGCTAGTTTACGAGCAGTACTTC
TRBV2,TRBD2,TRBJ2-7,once,CASSERTSGSYEQYF,TGTGCCAGCAGTGAAAGGACTAGCGGGAGTTACGAGCAGTACTTC
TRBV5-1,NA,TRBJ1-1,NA,CASVGGNTEAFF,TGCGCCAGCGTAGGCGGGAACACTGAAGCTTTCTTT
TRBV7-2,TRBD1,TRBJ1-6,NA,CASSLRRQGSSPLHF,TGTGCCAGCAGCTTACGCAGACAGGGTAGTTCACCCCTCCACTTT
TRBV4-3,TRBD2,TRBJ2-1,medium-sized,CASSQGLAGSYNEQFF,TGCGCCAGCAGCCAAGGACTAGCGGGCTCCTACAATGAGCAGTTCTTC
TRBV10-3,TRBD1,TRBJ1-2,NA,CAISVDREEHYTF,TGTGCCATCAGTGTAGACAGGGAAGAACACTACACCTTC
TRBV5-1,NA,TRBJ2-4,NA,CASSLYLGSDIQYF,TGCGCCAGCAGCTTGTACTTGGGAAGCGACATTCAGTACTTC
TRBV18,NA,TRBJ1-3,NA,CASSPPRGDMTSGNTIYF,TGTGCCAGCTCACCCCCCCGGGGGGACATGACCTCTGGAAACACCATATATTTT
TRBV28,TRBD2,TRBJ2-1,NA,CASSGTSGSNNEQFF,TGTGCCAGCAGTGGGACTAGCGGGAGTAACAATGAGCAGTTCTTC
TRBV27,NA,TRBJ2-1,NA,CASSLLAGFSYNEQFF,TGTGCCAGCAGTTTACTGGCGGGATTTTCCTACAATGAGCAGTTCTTC
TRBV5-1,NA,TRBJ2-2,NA,CASSFLGNTGELFF,TGCGCCAGCAGCTTCCTCGGGAACACCGGGGAGCTGTTTTTT
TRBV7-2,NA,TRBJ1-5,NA,CASSSRGRENQPQHF,TGTGCCAGCAGCTCTAGGGGACGGGAGAATCAGCCCCAGCATTTT
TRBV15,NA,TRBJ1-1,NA,CATSRLGQGEAFF,TGTGCCACCAGCAGATTAGGGCAGGGTGAAGCTTTCTTT
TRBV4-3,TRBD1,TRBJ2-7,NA,CASSQEGPPWGTGIYEQYF,TGCGCCAGCAGCCAAGAAGGGCCTCCATGGGGGACAGGTATCTACGAGCAGTACTTC